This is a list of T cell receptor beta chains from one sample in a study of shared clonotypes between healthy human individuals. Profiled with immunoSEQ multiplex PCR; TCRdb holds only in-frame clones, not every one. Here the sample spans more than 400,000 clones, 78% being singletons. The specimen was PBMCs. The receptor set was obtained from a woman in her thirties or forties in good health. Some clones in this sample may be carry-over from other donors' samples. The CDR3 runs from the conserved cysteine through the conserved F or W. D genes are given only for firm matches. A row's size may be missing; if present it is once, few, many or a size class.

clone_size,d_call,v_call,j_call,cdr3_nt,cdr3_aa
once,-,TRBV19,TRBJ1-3,TGTGCCAGTAGTAACGACAGAAGCTCTGGAAACACCATATATTTT,CASSNDRSSGNTIYF
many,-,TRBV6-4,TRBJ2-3,TGTGCCAGCAGTGACAAGGGGGAGGCCACAGATACGCAGTATTTT,CASSDKGEATDTQYF
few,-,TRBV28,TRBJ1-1,TGTGCCAGCAGTTTACAAAACACTGAAGCTTTCTTT,CASSLQNTEAFF
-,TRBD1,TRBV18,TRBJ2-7,TGTGCCAGCTCACCGGGACAGAACGAGCAGTACTTC,CASSPGQNEQYF
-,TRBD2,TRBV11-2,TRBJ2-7,TGTGCCAGCAGCTCACTAGCGGGAAGCGCCTACGAGCAGTACTTC,CASSSLAGSAYEQYF
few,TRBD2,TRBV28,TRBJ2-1,TGTGCCAGCTACCTAGCGGGGGCCTACAATGAGCAGTTCTTC,CASYLAGAYNEQFF
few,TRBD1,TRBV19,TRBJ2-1,TGTGCCAGTAGTATCCCAGGGACAGGGTATTACAATGAGCAGTTCTTC,CASSIPGTGYYNEQFF
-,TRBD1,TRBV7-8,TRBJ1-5,TGTGCCAGCAGCTTAGAGGCCGCCGGGACAGGGGGCAATCAGCCCCAGCATTTT,CASSLEAAGTGGNQPQHF
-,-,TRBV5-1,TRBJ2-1,TGCGCCAGCGGGTTACAGAGCTCCTACAATGAGCAGTTCTTC,CASGLQSSYNEQFF
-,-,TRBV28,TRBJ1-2,TGTGCCAGCAGTGACAGAGGCTATGGCTACACCTTC,CASSDRGYGYTF
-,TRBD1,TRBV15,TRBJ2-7,TGTGCCACCAGTCATCGCACCGGGACAGGGGGGGACGAGCAGTACTTC,CATSHRTGTGGDEQYF
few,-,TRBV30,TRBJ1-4,TGTGCCTGGTCAACGAGGGGCCATGGAAAACTGTTTTTT,CAWSTRGHGKLFF
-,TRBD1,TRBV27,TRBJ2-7,TGTGCCAGCAGTCCGGGACAGCCTGTAATACCTTACGAGCAGTACTTC,CASSPGQPVIPYEQYF
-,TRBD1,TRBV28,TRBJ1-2,TGTGCCAGCAGTTTGGGACAGGGGTATGGCTACACCTTC,CASSLGQGYGYTF
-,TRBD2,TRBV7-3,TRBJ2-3,TGTGCCAGCAGCTTACGAGCGGGAGGGCCAGCCGATACGCAGTATTTT,CASSLRAGGPADTQYF
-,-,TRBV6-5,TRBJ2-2,TGTGCCAGCACCCGGGACTCTCTGGGAGGGGAGCTGTTTTTT,CASTRDSLGGELFF